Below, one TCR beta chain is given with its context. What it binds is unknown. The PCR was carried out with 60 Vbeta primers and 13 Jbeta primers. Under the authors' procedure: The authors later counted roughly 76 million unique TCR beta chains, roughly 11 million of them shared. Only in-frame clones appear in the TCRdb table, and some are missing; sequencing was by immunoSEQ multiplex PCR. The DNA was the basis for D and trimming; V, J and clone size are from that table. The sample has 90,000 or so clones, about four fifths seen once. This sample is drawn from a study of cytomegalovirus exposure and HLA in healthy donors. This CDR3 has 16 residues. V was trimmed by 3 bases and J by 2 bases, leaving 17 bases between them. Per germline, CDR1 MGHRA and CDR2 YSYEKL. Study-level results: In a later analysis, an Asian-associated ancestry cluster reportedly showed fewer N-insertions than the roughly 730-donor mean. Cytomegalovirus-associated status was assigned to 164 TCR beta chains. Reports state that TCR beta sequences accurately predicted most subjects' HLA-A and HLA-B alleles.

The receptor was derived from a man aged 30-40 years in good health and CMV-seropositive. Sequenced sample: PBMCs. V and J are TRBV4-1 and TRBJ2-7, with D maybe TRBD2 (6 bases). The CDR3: CASSHRSGSGAYEQYF. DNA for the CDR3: TGCGCCAGCAGCCACCGGAGCGGGTCCGGGGCCTACGAGCAGTACTTC.